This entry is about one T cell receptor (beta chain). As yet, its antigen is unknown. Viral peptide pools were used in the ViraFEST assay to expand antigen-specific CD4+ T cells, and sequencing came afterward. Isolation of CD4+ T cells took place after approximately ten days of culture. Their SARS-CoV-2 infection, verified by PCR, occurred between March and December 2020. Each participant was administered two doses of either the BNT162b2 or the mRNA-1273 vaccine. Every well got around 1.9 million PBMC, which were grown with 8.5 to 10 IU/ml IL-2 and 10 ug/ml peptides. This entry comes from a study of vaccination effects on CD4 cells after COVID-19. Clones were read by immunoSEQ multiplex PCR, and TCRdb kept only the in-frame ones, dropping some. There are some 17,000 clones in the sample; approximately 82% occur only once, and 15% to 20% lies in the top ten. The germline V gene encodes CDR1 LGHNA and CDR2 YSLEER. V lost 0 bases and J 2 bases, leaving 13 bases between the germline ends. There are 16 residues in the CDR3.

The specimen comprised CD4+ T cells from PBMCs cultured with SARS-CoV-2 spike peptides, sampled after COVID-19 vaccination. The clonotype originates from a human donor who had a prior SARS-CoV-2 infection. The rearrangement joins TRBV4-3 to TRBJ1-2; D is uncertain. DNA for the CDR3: TGCGCCAGCAGCCAAGATTTGGGCGGAGTAAACTATGGCTACACCTTC. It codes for CASSQDLGGVNYGYTF.